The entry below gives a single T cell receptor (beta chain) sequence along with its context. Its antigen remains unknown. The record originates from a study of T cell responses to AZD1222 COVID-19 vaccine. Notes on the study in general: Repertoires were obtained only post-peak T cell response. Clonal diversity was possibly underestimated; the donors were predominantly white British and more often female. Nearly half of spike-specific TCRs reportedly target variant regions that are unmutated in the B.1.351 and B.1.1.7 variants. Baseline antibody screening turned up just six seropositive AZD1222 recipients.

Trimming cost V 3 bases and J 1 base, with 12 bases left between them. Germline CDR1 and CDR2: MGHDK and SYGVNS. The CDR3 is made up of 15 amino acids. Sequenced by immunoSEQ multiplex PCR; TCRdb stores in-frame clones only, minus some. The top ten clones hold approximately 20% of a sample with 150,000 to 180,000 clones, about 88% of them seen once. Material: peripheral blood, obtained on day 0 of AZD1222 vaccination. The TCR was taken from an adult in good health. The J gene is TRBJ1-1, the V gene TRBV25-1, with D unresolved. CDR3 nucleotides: TGTGCCAGCAGTGACCAGCGGATGGGGAACACTGAAGCTTTCTTT. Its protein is CASSDQRMGNTEAFF.